This TCR beta chain was identified during a study of blood T cell repertoires in COVID-19. Whole-study context: Some COVID-19 samples were acute and others convalescent; all came from the United States, Italy and Spain.

Enrolled through a virtual design, the participants were between roughly 18 and 90 years of age and came from roughly 22 US areas. Original processing methods: Counts of nucleated cells, estimated from reference gene primer amplification, were obtained. Here immunoSEQ multiplex PCR was the method, and the copy in TCRdb shows in-frame clones only, minus some. The V and J calls and clone size come from that table; D and trimming were worked out from the DNA. The sample includes approximately 220,000 clones, about 86% of them seen just once. The CDR3 contains 12 residues. Germline-derived CDR1 and CDR2 are SGDLS and YYNGEE. Trimming at V came to 4 bases and at J to 12 bases, leaving 7 bases not matched to a gene.

Sequenced sample: PBMCs or T cells enriched from blood (not recorded which). The rearrangement uses TRBV9 and TRBJ1-2; 9 positions agree with TRBD1. This receptor was identified in a woman aged 25 to 45 who had been exposed to COVID-19. The CDR3 loop reads CASSPGTGIHTF. DNA for the CDR3: TGTGCCAGCAGCCCGGGGACAGGGATCCACACCTTC.